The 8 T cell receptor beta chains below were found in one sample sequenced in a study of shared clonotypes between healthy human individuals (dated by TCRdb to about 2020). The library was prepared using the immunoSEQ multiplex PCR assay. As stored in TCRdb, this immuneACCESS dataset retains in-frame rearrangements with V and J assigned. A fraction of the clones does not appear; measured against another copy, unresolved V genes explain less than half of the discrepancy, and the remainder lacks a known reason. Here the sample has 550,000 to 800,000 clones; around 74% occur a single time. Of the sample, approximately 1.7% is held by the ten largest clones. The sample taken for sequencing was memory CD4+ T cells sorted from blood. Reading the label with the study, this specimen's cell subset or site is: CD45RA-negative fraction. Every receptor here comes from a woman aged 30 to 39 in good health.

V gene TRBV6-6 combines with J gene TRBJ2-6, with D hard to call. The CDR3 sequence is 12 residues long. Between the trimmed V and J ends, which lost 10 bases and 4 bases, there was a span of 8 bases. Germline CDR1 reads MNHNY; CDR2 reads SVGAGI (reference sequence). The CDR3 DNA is TGTGCCACCTCCGAAGGGGCCAACGTCCTGACTTTC. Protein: CATSEGANVLTF.

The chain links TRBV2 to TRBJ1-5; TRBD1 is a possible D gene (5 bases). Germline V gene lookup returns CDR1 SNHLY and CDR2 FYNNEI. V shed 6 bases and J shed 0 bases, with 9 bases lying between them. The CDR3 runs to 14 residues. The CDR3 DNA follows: TGTGCCAGCAGGGGGGACCCTAGCAATCAGCCCCAGCATTTT. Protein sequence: CASRGDPSNQPQHF.

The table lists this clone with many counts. The CDR3 region has the DNA TGCGCCAGCAGTTTTGACCTCTACGAGCAGTACTTC. It is translated as CASSFDLYEQYF. The chain combines TRBV5-1 with TRBJ2-7; D unresolved. V was cut by 5 bases and J by 3 bases, with 9 bases left in between. Per the germline V gene, CDR1 is SGHRS and CDR2 is YFSETQ. CDR3 length: 12 residues.

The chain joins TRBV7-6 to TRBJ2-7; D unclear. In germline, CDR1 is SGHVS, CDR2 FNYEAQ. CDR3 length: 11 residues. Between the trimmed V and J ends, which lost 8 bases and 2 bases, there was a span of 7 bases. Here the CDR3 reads CASGQAYEQYF. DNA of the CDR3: TGTGCCAGCGGGCAAGCCTACGAGCAGTACTTC.

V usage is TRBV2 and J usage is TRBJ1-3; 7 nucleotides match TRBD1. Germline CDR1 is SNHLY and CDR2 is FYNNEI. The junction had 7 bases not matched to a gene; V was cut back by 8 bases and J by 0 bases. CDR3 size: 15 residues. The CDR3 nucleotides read TGTGCCAGCGGCCGGGACAGTGGCTCTGGAAACACCATATATTTT. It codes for CASGRDSGSGNTIYF.

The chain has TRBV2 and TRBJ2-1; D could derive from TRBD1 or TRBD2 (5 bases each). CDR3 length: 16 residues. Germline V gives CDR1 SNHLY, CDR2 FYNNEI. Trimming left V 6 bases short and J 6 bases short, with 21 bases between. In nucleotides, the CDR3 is TGTGCCAGCAGAGGTGTACGGGACCTAGCCCGCAATGAGCAGTTCTTC. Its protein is CASRGVRDLARNEQFF. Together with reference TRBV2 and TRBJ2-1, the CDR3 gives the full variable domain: EPEVTQTPSHQVTQMGQEVILRCVPISNHLYFYWYRQILGQKVEFLVSFYNNEISEKSEIFDDQFSVERPDGSNFTLKIRSTKLEDSAMYFCASRGVRDLARNEQFFGPGTRLTVL.

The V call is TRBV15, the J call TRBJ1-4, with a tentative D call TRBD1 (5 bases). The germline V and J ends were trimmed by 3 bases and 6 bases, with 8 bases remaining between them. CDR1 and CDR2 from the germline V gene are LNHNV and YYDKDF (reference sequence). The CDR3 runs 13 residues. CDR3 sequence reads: CATSSQGYEKLFF. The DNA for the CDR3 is TGTGCCACCAGCAGTCAGGGCTATGAAAAACTGTTTTTT. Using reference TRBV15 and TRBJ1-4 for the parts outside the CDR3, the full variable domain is DAMVIQNPRYQVTQFGKPVTLSCSQTLNHNVMYWYQQKSSQAPKLLFHYYDKDFNNEADTPDNFQSRRPNTSFCFLDIRSPGLGDTAMYLCATSSQGYEKLFFGSGTQLSVL.

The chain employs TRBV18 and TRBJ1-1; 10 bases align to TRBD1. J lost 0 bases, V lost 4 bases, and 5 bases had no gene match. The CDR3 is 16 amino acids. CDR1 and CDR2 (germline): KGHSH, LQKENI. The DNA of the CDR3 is TGTGCCAGCTCACGTCGGGGACAGGGGATGAACACTGAAGCTTTCTTT. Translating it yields CASSRRGQGMNTEAFF. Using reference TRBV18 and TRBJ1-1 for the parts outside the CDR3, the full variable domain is NAGVMQNPRHLVRRRGQEARLRCSPMKGHSHVYWYRQLPEEGLKFMVYLQKENIIDESGMPKERFSAEFPKEGPSILRIQQVVRGDSAAYFCASSRRGQGMNTEAFFGQGTRLTVV.